The rows below give T cell receptor beta chains drawn from one sample of a study of blood T cell repertoires in COVID-19. Data came from immunoSEQ multiplex PCR; TCRdb stores just in-frame clones and leaves some out. This table has 20,000 or so clones, 70% to 90% appearing once. Sequencing input: peripheral blood. All receptors come from an elderly man with acute or convalescent COVID-19. The CDR3 runs from the conserved cysteine through the conserved F or W. Fields, in order: CDR3 protein, CDR3 DNA, V gene, D gene, J gene, clone size. D genes are given only for firm matches. Size values are once, few and many counts, or a class for expanded clones, and some rows have none.

CASGDRGEEKLFF TGTGCCAGTGGGGACAGGGGAGAGGAAAAACTGTTTTTT TRBV6-5 TRBD1 TRBJ1-4 -
CASSEFRGSGSPLHF TGTGCCAGCAGTGAATTCCGGGGGAGTGGTTCACCCCTCCACTTT TRBV2 - TRBJ1-6 -
CASSDGNLDQPQHF TGTGCCAGCAGTGACGGAAACCTAGATCAGCCCCAGCATTTT TRBV6-1 - TRBJ1-5 -
CASSPPGLEQYF TGTGCCAGCAGCCCCCCAGGGTTAGAGCAGTACTTC TRBV3-1/TRBV3-2 - TRBJ2-7 -
CASSPQGTGIDEQYF TGTGCCAGCAGCCCGCAGGGGACAGGGATCGACGAGCAGTACTTC TRBV9 TRBD1 TRBJ2-7 -
CASSPGLAGGSYNEQFF TGTGCCAGCAGCCCCGGACTAGCGGGGGGCTCCTACAATGAGCAGTTCTTC TRBV4-2 TRBD2 TRBJ2-1 -
CASSYSAVSSGNQPQHF TGTGCCAGCAGTTACTCAGCGGTCTCTTCGGGCAATCAGCCCCAGCATTTT TRBV6-2/TRBV6-3 - TRBJ1-5 once
CASSISNQPQHF TGTGCCAGCAGCATTAGCAATCAGCCCCAGCATTTT TRBV28 - TRBJ1-5 -
CATSRMRGGYNEQFF TGTGCCACCAGCCGTATGCGGGGGGGTTACAATGAGCAGTTCTTC TRBV15 TRBD2 TRBJ2-1 -
CASSSMNTEAFF TGTGCCAGCAGTTCCATGAACACTGAAGCTTTCTTT TRBV27 - TRBJ1-1 -
CASAGDRSYEQYF TGTGCCAGCGCCGGGGACAGATCCTACGAGCAGTACTTC TRBV27 TRBD1 TRBJ2-7 -
CASSPILGGTDTQYF TGTGCCAGCAGCCCCATTCTCGGGGGCACAGATACGCAGTATTTT TRBV7-9 - TRBJ2-3 -
CASSSSGTGEDRRFF TGTGCCAGCAGCTCCTCCGGGACAGGGGAAGATCGCAGGTTCTTC TRBV7-9 TRBD1 TRBJ2-1 -
CASSLTTGKRDEQYF TGCGCCAGCAGCTTGACGACAGGGAAAAGGGACGAGCAGTACTTC TRBV5-1 TRBD1 TRBJ2-7 -
CASSLGRGAEAFF TGTGCCAGCAGCCTCGGTCGCGGAGCTGAAGCTTTCTTT TRBV3-1/TRBV3-2 - TRBJ1-1 -
CASRSQGLTDTQYF TGTGCCAGTAGGTCCCAGGGTCTCACAGATACGCAGTATTTT TRBV19 - TRBJ2-3 once
CAIRPGTVGEKLFF TGTGCCATCAGGCCCGGGACAGTAGGAGAAAAACTGTTTTTT TRBV10-3 TRBD1 TRBJ1-4 -
CASSRDSSYNSPLHF TGTGCCAGTAGCCGGGACAGCTCCTATAATTCACCCCTCCACTTT TRBV19 TRBD1 TRBJ1-6 -
CASSHITGAAGTEAFF TGTGCCAGCAGTCACATTACAGGGGCGGCGGGGACTGAAGCTTTCTTT TRBV5-8 TRBD1 TRBJ1-1 -
CASSPQGDKLYGYTF TGCGCCAGCAGCCCCCAGGGGGATAAATTATATGGCTACACCTTC TRBV4-3 TRBD1 TRBJ1-2 -
CASSLNRGRVLFF TGTGCCAGCAGCTTGAACAGGGGGCGAGTACTGTTTTTT TRBV5-5 TRBD1 TRBJ1-4 few
CAWRTGYSPLHF TGTGCCTGGAGGACTGGGTATTCACCCCTCCACTTT TRBV30 - TRBJ1-6 -
CASSTYSGSPLHF TGCGCCAGCAGCACTTACTCAGGCTCACCCCTCCACTTT TRBV5-1 - TRBJ1-6 -
CASSIQGGETQYF TGTGCCAGCAGCATACAGGGTGGGGAGACCCAGTACTTC TRBV7-3 - TRBJ2-5 few
CASSLTGGSNQPQHF TGTGCCAGCAGCTTGACAGGGGGTAGCAATCAGCCCCAGCATTTT TRBV5-5 TRBD1 TRBJ1-5 -
CASSIDRDSTGDTEAFF TGTGCCAGTAGTATAGATCGGGACAGTACAGGGGACACTGAAGCTTTCTTT TRBV19 TRBD1 TRBJ1-1 once
CASSSRTALDQPQHF TGTGCCAGCAGCTCTCGGACAGCATTGGATCAGCCCCAGCATTTT TRBV5-5 - TRBJ1-5 -
CASSPDSQETQYF TGTGCCAGCAGTCCTGACTCCCAAGAGACCCAGTACTTC TRBV6-5 - TRBJ2-5 -
CASSRRGGLYEQYF TGTGCCAGCAGTCGGCGGGGGGGCTTATACGAGCAGTACTTC TRBV5-4 TRBD2 TRBJ2-7 few
CASSYSTGGKLFF TGTGCCAGCAGTTACTCAACAGGGGGAAAACTGTTTTTT TRBV6-5 TRBD1 TRBJ1-4 -
CASSPMTVNTEAFF TGTGCCAGCTCACCGATGACAGTTAACACTGAAGCTTTCTTT TRBV18 - TRBJ1-1 -
CASRYLWRGSGEQYF TGTGCCAGCAGATACCTCTGGCGCGGATCCGGCGAGCAGTACTTC TRBV28 - TRBJ2-7 -
CASNTRQGYQPQHF TGTGCCAGCAACACGCGACAGGGGTATCAGCCCCAGCATTTT TRBV2 TRBD1 TRBJ1-5 -
CASTGLVGGYTF TGTGCCAGCACCGGGTTGGTCGGAGGCTACACCTTC TRBV28 - TRBJ1-2 -
CASSFIEGLGSGYTF TGTGCCAGCAGCTTTATTGAGGGCTTGGGTAGTGGCTACACCTTC TRBV5-4 - TRBJ1-2 -
CASSQRGRGNEQFF TGCGCCAGCAGCCAACGAGGGAGAGGCAATGAGCAGTTCTTC TRBV4-3 - TRBJ2-1 -
CASSTGQGTEAFF TGTGCCAGTAGTACGGGACAGGGCACTGAAGCTTTCTTT TRBV19 TRBD1 TRBJ1-1 -
CASSFSQGVVDIQYF TGTGCCAGCAGTTTCTCCCAGGGGGTGGTGGACATTCAGTACTTC TRBV28 TRBD1 TRBJ2-4 -
CASSQTGNQPQHF TGTGCCAGCTCCCAGACAGGGAATCAGCCCCAGCATTTT TRBV18 TRBD1 TRBJ1-5 -
CASNGQGEVDTQYF TGTGCCAGCAACGGACAGGGGGAGGTAGATACGCAGTATTTT TRBV6-6 TRBD1 TRBJ2-3 -